These 18 T cell receptor beta chains originate from one sample sequenced in a study of T cell therapy after organ transplantation. Their target antigens are unknown. TCRdb's copy holds only in-frame clones and misses some; the assay was immunoSEQ multiplex PCR. The sample has 1,000 or so clones, around 63% seen once. Time point indicated: 20-29 weeks after completion of therapy. The sequenced sample was CD8+ T cells from blood, obtained after autologous CMV-specific T cell therapy. The receptors come from a human patient who had received a solid organ transplant and had CMV disease. The graft donor may have given rise to some T cells.

The J gene is TRBJ2-7, the V gene TRBV28, with D maybe TRBD2 (5 bases). The ends were cut back, 1 base at V and 7 bases at J, with 14 bases in the middle. Germline V gene sequence: CDR1 MDHEN, CDR2 SYDVKM. The CDR3 has 14 residues. The CDR3 DNA sequence: TGTGCCAGCAGTTTATCGGGGAATACGGGTGAGCAGTACTTC. It encodes CASSLSGNTGEQYF.

The chain joins TRBV6-5 to TRBJ2-1; tentative D call: TRBD2 (5 bases). The CDR3 length is 15 residues. The germline CDR1 and CDR2 sequences are MNHEY and SVGAGI. V was pared by 0 bases and J by 9 bases, with 15 bases between. CDR3 sequence reads: CASSYSSSPYIEQFF. In DNA, the CDR3 is TGTGCCAGCAGTTACTCATCTAGCCCCTATATTGAGCAGTTCTTC.

V gene TRBV27 combines with J gene TRBJ1-5, with a possible D match to TRBD1 (5 bases). CDR1 and CDR2 from the germline V gene are MNHEY and SMNVEV (reference sequence). The CDR3 is 13 amino acids. Trimming left V 3 bases short and J 6 bases short, with 9 bases between. CDR3 bases: TGTGCCAGCAGTTTGGGCAGGGTTCAGCCCCAGCATTTT. Translated: CASSLGRVQPQHF.

This clone has more than one count but fewer than ten. The V call is TRBV28, the J call TRBJ1-5, with no clear D. Germline V lookup: CDR1 MDHEN, CDR2 SYDVKM. V was pared by 6 bases and J by 0 bases, with 15 bases between. The CDR3 is made up of 16 amino acids. This chain's CDR3 is CASRFGWIYSNQPQHF. The CDR3 nucleotides are TGTGCCAGCAGGTTCGGATGGATTTATAGCAATCAGCCCCAGCATTTT.

The chain has TRBV11-1 and TRBJ2-5; D is possibly TRBD2 (7 bases). The CDR3 has 16 amino acids. Trimming shortened V by 1 base and J by 4 bases, and 16 bases separated the two germline ends. CDR1 and CDR2 (germline): SGHAT, FQDESV (reference sequence). CDR3 loop: CASSLDLGGGPETQYF. CDR3 nucleotide sequence: TGTGCCAGCAGCTTAGATCTGGGGGGGGGCCCAGAGACCCAGTACTTC. Full variable domain (remainder filled in from reference TRBV11-1 and TRBJ2-5): EAEVAQSPRYKITEKSQAVAFWCDPISGHATLYWYRQILGQGPELLVQFQDESVVDDSQLPKDRFSAERLKGVDSTLKIQPAELGDSAMYLCASSLDLGGGPETQYFGPGTRLLVL.

The chain joins TRBV27 to TRBJ2-7; D gene uncertain. Germline V gene sequence: CDR1 MNHEY, CDR2 SMNVEV (reference sequence). V lost 7 bases and J lost 3, with 10 bases in between. This CDR3 is 12 amino acids long. The DNA for the CDR3 is TGTGCCAGCATGGGCAGTAACTACGAGCAGTACTTC. It specifies CASMGSNYEQYF.

This clone was observed a handful of times. One end of the junction varies from germline; a read error may be responsible. The rearrangement uses TRBV6-1 and TRBJ2-7; TRBD1 agrees at 8 bases. CDR1 MNHNS and CDR2 SASEGT come from the germline V gene. This CDR3 is 14 amino acids long. CDR3 protein: CASTEGYRGTEQYF. The CDR3 nucleotides are TGTGCCAGCACTGAAGGGTACAGGGGGACCGAGCAGTACTTC.

The chain combines TRBV11-2 with TRBJ1-1; 8 nucleotides align to TRBD1. Germline trimming cut 5 bases from V and 11 bases from J; bases unmatched to any gene: 7. This CDR3 is 12 amino acids long. CDR1 is SGHAT and CDR2 is FQNNGV in the germline V gene. CDR3 nucleotides: TGTGCCAGCAGCCCCAGGACAGGGAGGGCTTTCTTT. It codes for CASSPRTGRAFF.

The table lists this clone with a few counts. The sample has other DNA sequences that encode this CDR3 too. The genes are TRBV27 and TRBJ1-1, with unresolved D. V lost 7 bases to trimming and J lost 6 bases, with 12 bases between them. Looked up from germline, CDR1 is MNHEY and CDR2 is SMNVEV (reference sequence). This CDR3 has 12 amino acids. CDR3 in amino acids: CASIAGRSEAFF. The CDR3 nucleotides are TGTGCCAGCATCGCCGGGAGATCTGAAGCTTTCTTT.

This sequence joins TRBV5-3 and TRBJ2-7; D is unresolved. TRBV5-3 is given ORF status, its function remaining uncertain. The ends were cut back, 8 bases at V and 4 bases at J, with 16 bases in the middle. CDR3 length: 13 residues. The CDR3 here is CASSPYLGYEQYF. CDR3 sequence (DNA): TGTGCCAGCAGCCCTTATCTGGGATACGAGCAGTACTTC.

Details on this clone: The germline gene is not matched at one end of the junction; a read error may be the cause. This rearrangement joins TRBV19 to TRBJ2-1; 8 positions match TRBD2. The germline V gene has CDR1 LNHDA and CDR2 SQIVND (reference sequence). CDR3 length: 14 residues. CDR3 loop: CASSIGAGGREQFF. The DNA of the CDR3 is TGTGCCAGTAGCATAGGGGCGGGAGGCCGTGAGCAGTTCTTC.

V and J are TRBV25-1 and TRBJ2-7; D not resolved. Germline V CDR1 and CDR2: MGHDK, SYGVNS. V dropped 2 bases and J dropped 7 bases, with 21 bases sitting between them. The CDR3 is 16 amino acids. This chain's CDR3 is CASSEPSPRKVFEQYF. The DNA for the CDR3 is TGTGCCAGCAGTGAACCCTCCCCCAGGAAGGTGTTTGAGCAGTACTTC.

The rearrangement joins TRBV27 to TRBJ1-1; TRBD1 might be the D (5 bases). The V end was cut by 5 bases, the J end by 1 base, with 14 bases between. Germline CDR1 is MNHEY and CDR2 is SMNVEV (reference sequence). The CDR3 length is 15 residues. CDR3 bases: TGTGCCAGCAGTGCGGGCGGGGCTGGGAACACTGAAGCTTTCTTT. It yields the protein CASSAGGAGNTEAFF.

A few counts support this clone. The chain couples TRBV7-2 to TRBJ1-1; D is possibly TRBD1 (5 bases). The CDR3 loop spans 15 amino acids. V was clipped by 2 bases and J by 3 bases, with 13 bases between them. Per germline, CDR1 SGHTA and CDR2 FQGNSA. As DNA, the CDR3 is TGTGCCAGCAGCTTATTTTCAGGGCGGGACACTGAAGCTTTCTTT. Its protein is CASSLFSGRDTEAFF. The whole variable domain, remainder taken from reference TRBV7-2 and TRBJ1-1, is GAGVSQSPSNKVTEKGKDVELRCDPISGHTALYWYRQSLGQGLEFLIYFQGNSAPDKSGLPSDRFSAERTGGSVSTLTIQRTQQEDSAVYLCASSLFSGRDTEAFFGQGTRLTVV.

J is TRBJ1-6 and V is TRBV7-9, with 7 bases matching TRBD1. CDR3 length: 16 residues. In germline, CDR1 is SEHNR, CDR2 FQNEAQ (reference sequence). Trimming at V came to 3 bases and at J to 10 bases, leaving 12 bases not matched to a gene. In DNA, the CDR3 is TGTGCCAGCAGCTTTCACCGACAGGGAGTAAGATCACCCCTCCACTTT. It codes for CASSFHRQGVRSPLHF.

This clone turned up a few times. The V gene is TRBV7-7, the J gene TRBJ1-5; 7 positions agree with TRBD1. The germline gives CDR1 SSHAT, CDR2 FNYEAQ (reference sequence). V gave up 4 bases and J gave up 5 bases; unmatched junction bases: 11. This CDR3 contains 16 residues. CDR3 DNA: TGTGCCAGCAGCTGCCCCCGGGACAGATTATATCAGCCCCAGCATTTT. Protein product: CASSCPRDRLYQPQHF.

This clone is large in the sample. The V gene is TRBV18, the J gene TRBJ2-7; tentatively, D is TRBD1 (5 bases). Germline V gives CDR1 KGHSH, CDR2 LQKENI. V was shortened by 2 bases and J by 2 bases, with 13 bases between the two germline ends. The CDR3 sequence is 15 residues long. This CDR3 is CASSPEGVGTYEQYF. The CDR3 nucleotides read TGTGCCAGCTCACCAGAAGGGGTTGGGACCTACGAGCAGTACTTC.

This clone was observed a few times. This chain links TRBV7-9 with TRBJ1-6, with 9 bases lining up with TRBD1. Germline-derived CDR1 and CDR2 are SEHNR and FQNEAQ (reference sequence). The CDR3 has 18 residues. The V and J ends lost 5 bases and 0 bases, in that order; junction bases with no gene match: 8. CDR3 loop: CASSAGTGSSSYNSPLHF. The CDR3 coding sequence is TGTGCCAGCAGCGCCGGGACAGGGAGTAGCTCCTATAATTCACCCCTCCACTTT. Based on the CDR3 plus reference TRBV7-9 and TRBJ1-6, the full variable domain is DTGVSQNPRHKITKRGQNVTFRCDPISEHNRLYWYRQTLGQGPEFLTYFQNEAQLEKSRLLSDRFSAERPKGSFSTLEIQRTEQGDSAMYLCASSAGTGSSSYNSPLHFGNGTRLTVT.